These T cell receptor beta chains were read from a single sample in a study of CD8+ T cells in alopecia areata. Measured with immunoSEQ multiplex PCR; TCRdb has only the in-frame clones, and not every one. The sample carries roughly 250,000 clones, about 60% recorded once. Sample: CD4+ T cells sorted from blood, taken around week 54, from a patient treated with tofacitinib. These receptors were obtained from a human donor with alopecia areata. CDR3s include the opening cysteine and the closing phenylalanine or tryptophan. D genes are given only for firm matches. Rows give clone size only sometimes, using once, few, many, or a class for an expanded clone.

V gene: TRBV5-1
J gene: TRBJ2-1
CDR3 length: 14
D gene: -
clone size: -
CDR3 protein: CASSPGNSYNEQFF
CDR3 DNA: TGCGCCAGCAGCCCTGGGAACTCCTACAATGAGCAGTTCTTC

V gene: TRBV29-1
J gene: TRBJ1-1
CDR3 length: 15
D gene: -
clone size: -
CDR3 protein: CSVSRTFPMNTEAFF
CDR3 DNA: TGCAGCGTATCCAGGACTTTTCCCATGAACACTGAAGCTTTCTTT

V gene: TRBV29-1
J gene: TRBJ2-5
CDR3 length: 12
D gene: -
clone size: -
CDR3 protein: CSVRTVQETQYF
CDR3 DNA: TGCAGCGTCAGGACAGTTCAAGAGACCCAGTACTTC

V gene: TRBV30
J gene: TRBJ1-4
CDR3 length: 11
D gene: -
clone size: -
CDR3 protein: CAWSVLGDIRF
CDR3 DNA: TGTGCCTGGAGTGTACTGGGGGACATTCGTTTT

V gene: TRBV18
J gene: TRBJ1-5
CDR3 length: 16
D gene: TRBD1
clone size: -
CDR3 protein: CASSPKDRGGNQPQHF
CDR3 DNA: TGTGCCAGCTCACCAAAGGACAGGGGAGGCAATCAGCCCCAGCATTTT

V gene: TRBV5-1
J gene: TRBJ1-5
CDR3 length: 17
D gene: TRBD1
clone size: -
CDR3 protein: CASSSKRGDRGRQPQHF
CDR3 DNA: TGCGCCAGCAGCTCCAAGCGGGGGGACAGGGGGCGACAGCCCCAGCATTTT

V gene: TRBV2
J gene: TRBJ1-5
CDR3 length: 16
D gene: -
clone size: -
CDR3 protein: CASSEWGGLGNQPQHF
CDR3 DNA: TGTGCCAGCAGTGAATGGGGCGGCCTTGGCAATCAGCCCCAGCATTTT

V gene: TRBV5-1
J gene: TRBJ1-2
CDR3 length: 12
D gene: -
clone size: -
CDR3 protein: CASSLGQEGYTF
CDR3 DNA: TGCGCCAGCAGCTTGGGACAGGAGGGCTACACCTTC

V gene: TRBV11-2
J gene: TRBJ2-1
CDR3 length: 15
D gene: -
clone size: -
CDR3 protein: CASSLVHQAGQTEFF
CDR3 DNA: TGTGCCAGCAGCTTAGTCCACCAGGCGGGCCAGACGGAGTTCTTC

V gene: TRBV29-1
J gene: TRBJ2-7
CDR3 length: 13
D gene: -
clone size: few
CDR3 protein: CSVAGPGTYEQYF
CDR3 DNA: TGCAGCGTTGCAGGGCCAGGGACCTACGAGCAGTACTTC

V gene: TRBV18
J gene: TRBJ2-7
CDR3 length: 13
D gene: TRBD1
clone size: once
CDR3 protein: CASSPLTGLEQYF
CDR3 DNA: TGTGCCAGCTCACCTTTGACAGGGCTGGAGCAGTACTTC

V gene: TRBV5-1
J gene: TRBJ2-1
CDR3 length: 13
D gene: -
clone size: -
CDR3 protein: CASRIVGGNEQFF
CDR3 DNA: TGCGCCAGCCGAATCGTGGGTGGGAATGAGCAGTTCTTC

V gene: TRBV5-1
J gene: TRBJ2-5
CDR3 length: 12
D gene: -
clone size: -
CDR3 protein: CASSDPWETQYF
CDR3 DNA: TGCGCCAGCAGCGATCCGTGGGAGACCCAGTACTTC

V gene: TRBV2
J gene: TRBJ1-1
CDR3 length: 11
D gene: -
clone size: -
CDR3 protein: CASSADRKAFF
CDR3 DNA: TGTGCCAGCAGCGCCGACAGGAAAGCTTTCTTT

V gene: TRBV2
J gene: TRBJ1-2
CDR3 length: 13
D gene: -
clone size: few
CDR3 protein: CASTRTDNYGYTF
CDR3 DNA: TGTGCCAGCACCCGGACGGACAACTATGGCTACACCTTC

V gene: TRBV5-1
J gene: TRBJ2-1
CDR3 length: 16
D gene: -
clone size: few
CDR3 protein: CASSLGPDRRRDEQFF
CDR3 DNA: TGCGCCAGCAGCTTGGGTCCCGACAGGAGGCGGGATGAGCAGTTCTTC

V gene: TRBV29-1
J gene: TRBJ1-2
CDR3 length: 12
D gene: -
clone size: -
CDR3 protein: CSVVGGNYGYTF
CDR3 DNA: TGCAGCGTTGTAGGGGGAAACTATGGCTACACCTTC

V gene: TRBV29-1
J gene: TRBJ1-5
CDR3 length: 14
D gene: -
clone size: -
CDR3 protein: CSVGETMSNQPQHF
CDR3 DNA: TGCAGCGTTGGAGAAACAATGAGCAATCAGCCCCAGCATTTT

V gene: TRBV6-6
J gene: TRBJ1-5
CDR3 length: 13
D gene: TRBD1
clone size: few
CDR3 protein: CASSSLGQGSQHF
CDR3 DNA: TGTGCCAGCAGTTCCCTCGGACAGGGCTCCCAGCATTTT

V gene: TRBV6-5
J gene: TRBJ1-6
CDR3 length: 11
D gene: -
clone size: -
CDR3 protein: CASSYGGPLHF
CDR3 DNA: TGTGCCAGCAGTTACGGTGGACCCCTCCACTTT

V gene: TRBV5-6
J gene: TRBJ1-2
CDR3 length: 16
D gene: -
clone size: few
CDR3 protein: CASSPGPGTANYGYTF
CDR3 DNA: TGTGCCAGCAGCCCGGGACCGGGAACGGCCAACTATGGCTACACCTTC

V gene: TRBV2
J gene: TRBJ1-2
CDR3 length: 13
D gene: -
clone size: -
CDR3 protein: CASFPGDRYGYTF
CDR3 DNA: TGTGCCAGCTTTCCGGGAGATCGCTATGGCTACACCTTC

V gene: TRBV5-6
J gene: TRBJ1-1
CDR3 length: 16
D gene: -
clone size: -
CDR3 protein: CASSLGQSPRNTEAFF
CDR3 DNA: TGTGCCAGCAGCTTAGGGCAGTCCCCTCGGAACACTGAAGCTTTCTTT

V gene: TRBV5-6
J gene: TRBJ1-2
CDR3 length: 13
D gene: -
clone size: -
CDR3 protein: CASSRRGGNGYTF
CDR3 DNA: TGTGCCAGCAGCCGCCGGGGCGGGAACGGCTACACCTTC

V gene: TRBV2
J gene: TRBJ2-1
CDR3 length: 15
D gene: TRBD2
clone size: -
CDR3 protein: CASSQAGDLYNEQFF
CDR3 DNA: TGTGCCAGCAGTCAAGCGGGGGATCTATACAATGAGCAGTTCTTC

V gene: TRBV14
J gene: TRBJ1-2
CDR3 length: 13
D gene: -
clone size: -
CDR3 protein: CASSSTVNYGYTF
CDR3 DNA: TGTGCCAGCAGCTCGACGGTTAACTATGGCTACACCTTC

V gene: TRBV29-1
J gene: TRBJ2-2
CDR3 length: 14
D gene: -
clone size: few
CDR3 protein: CSARKGLNTGELFF
CDR3 DNA: TGCAGCGCCCGCAAGGGGTTGAACACCGGGGAGCTGTTTTTT

V gene: TRBV29-1
J gene: TRBJ2-7
CDR3 length: 11
D gene: -
clone size: -
CDR3 protein: CSVMSGYEQYF
CDR3 DNA: TGCAGCGTAATGAGTGGGTACGAGCAGTACTTC

V gene: TRBV29-1
J gene: TRBJ1-2
CDR3 length: 12
D gene: -
clone size: few
CDR3 protein: CSVERGNYGYTF
CDR3 DNA: TGCAGCGTTGAGAGAGGGAACTATGGCTACACCTTC

V gene: TRBV5-6
J gene: TRBJ1-5
CDR3 length: 14
D gene: -
clone size: -
CDR3 protein: CASSLGWDNQPQHF
CDR3 DNA: TGTGCCAGCAGCTTGGGCTGGGACAATCAGCCCCAGCATTTT

V gene: TRBV15
J gene: TRBJ2-5
CDR3 length: 13
D gene: -
clone size: few
CDR3 protein: CATSRGGFATQYF
CDR3 DNA: TGTGCCACCAGCAGAGGAGGGTTTGCGACCCAGTACTTC

V gene: TRBV29-1
J gene: TRBJ2-2
CDR3 length: 14
D gene: -
clone size: -
CDR3 protein: CSVAEVSNTGELFF
CDR3 DNA: TGCAGCGTTGCTGAGGTGTCGAACACCGGGGAGCTGTTTTTT

V gene: TRBV7-2
J gene: TRBJ1-3
CDR3 length: 16
D gene: -
clone size: -
CDR3 protein: CASSLAPLGAGNTIYF
CDR3 DNA: TGTGCCAGCAGCTTAGCCCCTTTAGGGGCTGGAAACACCATATATTTT

V gene: TRBV30
J gene: TRBJ2-1
CDR3 length: 11
D gene: -
clone size: -
CDR3 protein: CAWSVLREQFF
CDR3 DNA: TGTGCCTGGAGTGTACTGAGGGAGCAGTTCTTC

V gene: TRBV7-2
J gene: TRBJ1-5
CDR3 length: 12
D gene: -
clone size: few
CDR3 protein: CASSLAAQPQHF
CDR3 DNA: TGTGCCAGCAGCTTAGCGGCTCAGCCCCAGCATTTT

V gene: TRBV30
J gene: TRBJ2-5
CDR3 length: 13
D gene: TRBD1
clone size: -
CDR3 protein: CAWEDRGQETQYF
CDR3 DNA: TGTGCCTGGGAGGACAGGGGGCAGGAGACCCAGTACTTC

V gene: TRBV2
J gene: TRBJ2-4
CDR3 length: 14
D gene: -
clone size: -
CDR3 protein: CASTSPLAKNIQYF
CDR3 DNA: TGTGCCAGCACTTCACCCCTAGCCAAAAACATTCAGTACTTC

V gene: TRBV29-1
J gene: TRBJ2-1
CDR3 length: 12
D gene: -
clone size: -
CDR3 protein: CSVAGVEVPQFF
CDR3 DNA: TGCAGCGTTGCGGGGGTGGAGGTTCCGCAGTTCTTC

V gene: TRBV5-1
J gene: TRBJ1-6
CDR3 length: 14
D gene: -
clone size: once
CDR3 protein: CASRSGQESSPLHF
CDR3 DNA: TGCGCCAGCCGCTCGGGGCAGGAAAGCTCACCCCTCCACTTT

V gene: TRBV27
J gene: TRBJ1-2
CDR3 length: 13
D gene: TRBD1
clone size: -
CDR3 protein: CASSLDRVRGYTF
CDR3 DNA: TGTGCCAGCAGTTTGGACAGGGTACGGGGCTACACCTTC

V gene: TRBV2
J gene: TRBJ2-4
CDR3 length: 12
D gene: -
clone size: -
CDR3 protein: CASRFEGNIQYF
CDR3 DNA: TGTGCCAGCAGATTCGAGGGGAACATTCAGTACTTC

V gene: TRBV10-3
J gene: TRBJ2-3
CDR3 length: 13
D gene: -
clone size: -
CDR3 protein: CAIRDSSTDTQYF
CDR3 DNA: TGTGCCATCAGGGACTCTAGCACAGATACGCAGTATTTT

V gene: TRBV19
J gene: TRBJ2-1
CDR3 length: 14
D gene: TRBD2
clone size: -
CDR3 protein: CASRTSGGAFEQFF
CDR3 DNA: TGTGCCAGTAGAACTAGCGGGGGGGCTTTTGAGCAGTTCTTC

V gene: TRBV5-6
J gene: TRBJ1-6
CDR3 length: 15
D gene: -
clone size: -
CDR3 protein: CASSPRGIQNSPLHF
CDR3 DNA: TGTGCCAGCAGTCCCAGAGGAATTCAGAATTCACCCCTCCACTTT

V gene: TRBV29-1
J gene: TRBJ2-3
CDR3 length: 14
D gene: -
clone size: -
CDR3 protein: CSVEGESSTDTQYF
CDR3 DNA: TGCAGCGTTGAAGGGGAATCTAGCACAGATACGCAGTATTTT

V gene: TRBV25-1
J gene: TRBJ2-7
CDR3 length: 13
D gene: -
clone size: -
CDR3 protein: CASSDRGLYEQYF
CDR3 DNA: TGTGCCAGCAGTGACCGCGGACTCTACGAGCAGTACTTC

V gene: TRBV11-3
J gene: TRBJ1-1
CDR3 length: 13
D gene: -
clone size: -
CDR3 protein: CASSTVQGGEAFF
CDR3 DNA: TGTGCCAGCAGCACAGTCCAGGGTGGCGAAGCTTTCTTT

V gene: TRBV7-3
J gene: TRBJ2-7
CDR3 length: 13
D gene: -
clone size: -
CDR3 protein: CASSPSSSYEQYF
CDR3 DNA: TGTGCCAGCAGCCCGTCCTCATCCTACGAGCAGTACTTC

V gene: TRBV19
J gene: TRBJ1-2
CDR3 length: 14
D gene: TRBD1
clone size: few
CDR3 protein: CASRPGQGGYGYTF
CDR3 DNA: TGTGCCAGTAGGCCCGGACAGGGAGGCTATGGCTACACCTTC

V gene: TRBV30
J gene: TRBJ2-1
CDR3 length: 11
D gene: -
clone size: -
CDR3 protein: CAGTGFSEQFF
CDR3 DNA: TGTGCCGGCACAGGGTTCAGTGAGCAGTTCTTC

V gene: TRBV6-5
J gene: TRBJ1-6
CDR3 length: 14
D gene: -
clone size: -
CDR3 protein: CASSPRRGASPLHF
CDR3 DNA: TGTGCCAGCAGTCCCCGGAGGGGGGCATCACCCCTCCACTTT

V gene: TRBV2
J gene: TRBJ1-5
CDR3 length: 13
D gene: -
clone size: -
CDR3 protein: CARAGQPDQPQHF
CDR3 DNA: TGTGCCAGAGCCGGACAGCCTGATCAGCCCCAGCATTTT

V gene: TRBV7-8
J gene: TRBJ2-1
CDR3 length: 15
D gene: TRBD1
clone size: few
CDR3 protein: CASSTGTGTYNEQFF
CDR3 DNA: TGTGCCAGCAGCACCGGGACAGGGACCTACAATGAGCAGTTCTTC

V gene: TRBV11-2
J gene: TRBJ2-3
CDR3 length: 15
D gene: -
clone size: -
CDR3 protein: CASSLHGPRTDTQYF
CDR3 DNA: TGTGCCAGCAGCCTTCATGGGCCCCGCACAGATACGCAGTATTTT

V gene: TRBV30
J gene: TRBJ2-7
CDR3 length: 11
D gene: -
clone size: few
CDR3 protein: CAWTTTYEQYF
CDR3 DNA: TGTGCCTGGACTACTACCTACGAGCAGTACTTC